The 16 T cell receptor beta chains below come from one sample, sequenced in a study of blood T cell repertoires in COVID-19. Profiling relied on immunoSEQ multiplex PCR, and the TCRdb table lists in-frame clones only, not all of them. The data contain about 73,000 clones, more than 60% of them singletons. Sequenced material: peripheral blood. Receptors were obtained from a man between 60 and 70 years old with acute or convalescent COVID-19.

This sequence joins TRBV18 and TRBJ2-3, with D hard to call. V shed 0 bases and J shed 9 bases, with 10 bases lying between them. Germline V gene data show CDR1 as KGHSH and CDR2 as LQKENI. This CDR3 contains 13 residues. For the CDR3, the DNA is TGTGCCAGCTCACCACCGGTGGCTAGAACGCAGTATTTT. Its protein product is CASSPPVARTQYF.

This clone showed up just once. The genes are TRBV7-9 and TRBJ2-6; weak D call: TRBD1 (5 bases). Germline CDR1 is SEHNR and CDR2 is FQNEAQ (reference sequence). V dropped 5 bases and J dropped 0 bases, with 8 bases sitting between them. CDR3 length equals 15 residues. In nucleotides, the CDR3 is TGTGCCAGCAGCCCGACAGTCTCTGGGGCCAACGTCCTGACTTTC. It specifies CASSPTVSGANVLTF.

The rearrangement links TRBV24-1 to TRBJ2-2, with D maybe TRBD2 (5 bases). Germline V gives CDR1 KGHDR, CDR2 SFDVKD. Trimming left V 5 bases short and J 3 bases short, with 6 bases between. The CDR3 consists of 13 residues. The CDR3 reads CATSGTDTGELFF. In DNA form, the CDR3 reads TGTGCCACCAGTGGGACTGACACCGGGGAGCTGTTTTTT.

In its sample, this clone was seen a few times. The rearrangement uses TRBV5-4 and TRBJ1-2; 7 nucleotides match TRBD1. Germline CDR1 reads SGHNT; CDR2 reads YYREEE (reference sequence). This CDR3 comprises 12 residues. Germline trimming cut 4 bases from V and 8 bases from J; bases unmatched to any gene: 5. CDR3 coding DNA: TGTGCCAGCAGCGTTAAACAGGGGGGCTACACCTTC. It codes for CASSVKQGGYTF. The whole variable domain, remainder taken from reference TRBV5-4 and TRBJ1-2, is ETGVTQSPTHLIKTRGQQVTLRCSSQSGHNTVSWYQQALGQGPQFIFQYYREEENGRGNFPPRFSGLQFPNYSSELNVNALELDDSALYLCASSVKQGGYTFGSGTRLTVV.

The chain carries TRBV5-1 and TRBJ2-2, with TRBD1 identical over 7 bases. The V segment lost 4 bases and the J segment 3 bases; nucleotides outside the gene matches: 6. The CDR3 runs to 15 residues. CDR1 is SGHRS and CDR2 is YFSETQ in the germline V gene. This chain's CDR3 is CASSPTGADTGELFF. The CDR3 DNA reads TGCGCCAGCAGCCCTACAGGGGCGGACACCGGGGAGCTGTTTTTT.

This clone was counted once. V is TRBV3-1 (or the pseudogene TRBV3-2) and J is TRBJ2-1, with no clear D. The CDR3 consists of 16 residues. The germline V and J ends were trimmed by 3 bases and 1 base, with 13 bases remaining between them. Germline assignment: CDR1 LGHDT and CDR2 YNNKEL (reference sequence). The CDR3 bases are TGTGCCAGCAGCCAGGCCGACACCCCATCCTACAATGAGCAGTTCTTC. It specifies CASSQADTPSYNEQFF.

There are a few counts of this clone. The CDR3 spells CASRAQGWRTEAFF. As DNA, the CDR3 is TGTGCCAGCAGAGCACAGGGCTGGCGAACTGAAGCTTTCTTT. The V and J genes are TRBV2 and TRBJ1-1; the D gene is possibly TRBD1 (6 bases). V was pared by 6 bases and J by 5 bases, with 16 bases between. CDR1 and CDR2 (germline): SNHLY, FYNNEI. The CDR3 extends over 14 amino acids.

The J gene is TRBJ1-2, the V gene TRBV2; tentatively, D is TRBD1 (5 bases). The V gene's germline CDR1 is SNHLY and CDR2 FYNNEI. V was shortened by 8 bases and J by 2 bases, with 12 bases between the two germline ends. The CDR3 has 13 amino acids. The CDR3 nucleotides read TGTGCCAGCCGGCAGGGAGGAAACTATGGCTACACCTTC. This translates into CASRQGGNYGYTF.

This clone occurred once. The rearrangement joins TRBV27 to TRBJ2-7, with D possibly being TRBD2 (6 bases). The CDR3 covers 14 residues. V lost 5 bases, J lost 6 bases, and 17 bases lay in between. Germline loops: CDR1 MNHEY, CDR2 SMNVEV (reference sequence). CDR3 amino acids: CASSPVDQAGEQYF. The CDR3, as DNA: TGTGCCAGCAGTCCCGTAGATCAAGCGGGCGAGCAGTACTTC.

The chain couples TRBV5-1 to TRBJ1-2, with 7 bases aligning to TRBD1. The V and J ends lost 4 bases and 0 bases, in that order; junction bases with no gene match: 9. This CDR3 has 16 amino acids. CDR1 and CDR2 (germline): SGHRS, YFSETQ. The CDR3 nucleotides are TGCGCCAGCAGCCTTGGGACAGTCAGAGCTAACTATGGCTACACCTTC. Its protein is CASSLGTVRANYGYTF.

The sample holds one count of this clone. DNA for the CDR3: TGTGCCAGCAGTTTATCGGCATCCCGACAGTACACTGAAGCTTTCTTT. Amino acids: CASSLSASRQYTEAFF. The chain couples TRBV27 to TRBJ1-1, with a possible D match to TRBD1 (5 bases). The length of the CDR3 is 16 residues. CDR1 and CDR2 (germline): MNHEY, SMNVEV (reference sequence). With 0 bases removed from V and 3 bases from J, the gap between germline ends came to 14 bases.

This chain links TRBV6-1 with TRBJ1-5; a possible D gene is TRBD1 (5 bases). Germline values: CDR1 MNHNS, CDR2 SASEGT. Trimming left V 2 bases short and J 0 bases short, with 14 bases between. The length of the CDR3 is 17 residues. DNA of the CDR3: TGTGCCAGCAGTGAATCAGCGGGGGGGTATAGCAATCAGCCCCAGCATTTT. This codes for CASSESAGGYSNQPQHF.

This chain connects TRBV5-6 to TRBJ2-3; D is possibly TRBD1 (6 bases). The CDR3 loop spans 17 amino acids. Germline values: CDR1 SGHDT, CDR2 YYEEEE. Trimming left V 4 bases short and J 0 bases short, with 18 bases between. The CDR3 is CASSLLGQLFSTDTQYF. CDR3 nucleotides: TGTGCCAGCAGCCTACTCGGACAGCTTTTTAGCACAGATACGCAGTATTTT.

In its sample, this clone was seen many times. V usage is TRBV6-5 and J usage is TRBJ1-1, with D perhaps TRBD1 (5 bases). The V end was cut by 4 bases, the J end by 11 bases, with 14 bases between. CDR3 length: 12 residues. Germline V gives CDR1 MNHEY, CDR2 SVGAGI. The CDR3 sequence: CASSSRTRGAFF. The CDR3 DNA sequence: TGTGCCAGCAGTTCTCGGACCCGGGGGGCTTTCTTT.

The DNA of the CDR3 is TGTGCCACCAGCTCCCGCAATGAGCAGTTCTTC. This translates into CATSSRNEQFF. V usage is TRBV15 and J usage is TRBJ2-1; D is ambiguous. The germline V and J ends were trimmed by 5 bases and 6 bases, with 5 bases remaining between them. The CDR3 has 11 amino acids. Germline V gene sequence: CDR1 LNHNV, CDR2 YYDKDF (reference sequence).

CDR3 in amino acids: CASSVRFGELFF. The CDR3 DNA is TGTGCCAGCAGCGTTAGATTCGGGGAGCTGTTTTTT. The gene calls are TRBV9 and TRBJ2-2, with no clear D. Trimming pared 2 bases from V and 7 bases from J, leaving 6 bases between. Germline CDR1 is SGDLS and CDR2 is YYNGEE. The CDR3 extends over 12 amino acids.